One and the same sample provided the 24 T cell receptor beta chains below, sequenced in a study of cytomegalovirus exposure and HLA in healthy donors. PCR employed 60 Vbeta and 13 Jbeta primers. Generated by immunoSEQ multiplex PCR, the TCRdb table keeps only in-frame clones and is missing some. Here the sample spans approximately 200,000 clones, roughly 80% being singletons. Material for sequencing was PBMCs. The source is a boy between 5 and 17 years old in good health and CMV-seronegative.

The CDR3 coding sequence is TGTGCCAGCAGCCCCGGACAGGGGTTAGGTCAGCCCCAGCATTTT. As protein: CASSPGQGLGQPQHF. The chain recombines TRBV5-6 with TRBJ1-5, with 9 nucleotides matching TRBD1. Per the germline V gene, CDR1 is SGHDT and CDR2 is YYEEEE. CDR3 length equals 15 residues. The trim removed 4 bases at V and 6 bases at J, leaving 8 bases unmatched. The complete variable domain, with remaining parts taken from reference TRBV5-6 and TRBJ1-5, reads DAGVTQSPTHLIKTRGQQVTLRCSPKSGHDTVSWYQQALGQGPQFIFQYYEEEERQRGNFPDRFSGHQFPNYSSELNVNALLLGDSALYLCASSPGQGLGQPQHFGDGTRLSIL.

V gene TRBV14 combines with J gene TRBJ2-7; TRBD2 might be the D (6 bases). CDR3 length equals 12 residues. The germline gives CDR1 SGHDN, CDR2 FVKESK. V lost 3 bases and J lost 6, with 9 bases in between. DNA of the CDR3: TGTGCCAGCAGCCAGGGACTGCGCGAGCAGTACTTC. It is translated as CASSQGLREQYF.

In DNA form, the CDR3 reads TGTGCCAGCGGATTACTAGCGGGAGGGATAGATACGCAGTATTTT. Its protein product is CASGLLAGGIDTQYF. The rearrangement joins TRBV7-8 to TRBJ2-3, with TRBD2 matching over 13 bases. CDR1 is SGHVS and CDR2 is FQNEAQ in the germline V gene. V gave up 8 bases and J gave up 5 bases; unmatched junction bases: 7. CDR3 length: 15 residues. Filled out from reference TRBV7-8 and TRBJ2-3, the complete variable domain reads GAGVSQSPRYKVAKRGQDVALRCDPISGHVSLFWYQQALGQGPEFLTYFQNEAQLDKSGLPSDRFFAERPEGSVSTLKIQRTQQEDSAVYLCASGLLAGGIDTQYFGPGTRLTVL.

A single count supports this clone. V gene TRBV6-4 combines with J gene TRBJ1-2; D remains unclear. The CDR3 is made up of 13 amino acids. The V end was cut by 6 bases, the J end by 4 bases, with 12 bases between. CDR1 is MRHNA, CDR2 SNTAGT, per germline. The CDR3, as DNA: TGTGCCAGCAGCATATCAGTCAGCTATGGCTACACCTTC. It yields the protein CASSISVSYGYTF.

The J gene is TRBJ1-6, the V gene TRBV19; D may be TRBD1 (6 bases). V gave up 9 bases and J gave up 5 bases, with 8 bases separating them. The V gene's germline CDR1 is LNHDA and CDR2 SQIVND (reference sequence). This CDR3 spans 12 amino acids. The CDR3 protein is CASQGNNSPLHF. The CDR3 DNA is TGTGCCAGCCAGGGGAATAATTCACCCCTCCACTTT.

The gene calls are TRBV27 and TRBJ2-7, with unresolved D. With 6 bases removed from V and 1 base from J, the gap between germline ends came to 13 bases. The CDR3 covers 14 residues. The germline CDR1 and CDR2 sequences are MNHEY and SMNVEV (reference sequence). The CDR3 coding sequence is TGTGCCAGCAGCCACACCGCCAGTTCCTACGAGCAGTACTTC. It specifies CASSHTASSYEQYF.

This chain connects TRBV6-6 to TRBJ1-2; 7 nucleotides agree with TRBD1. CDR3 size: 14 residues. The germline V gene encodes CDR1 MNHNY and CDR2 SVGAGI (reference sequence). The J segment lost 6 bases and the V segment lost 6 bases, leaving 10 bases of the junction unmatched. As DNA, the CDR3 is TGTGCCAGCAGCCTTTTGGACAGGTTGAATGGCTACACCTTC. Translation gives CASSLLDRLNGYTF.

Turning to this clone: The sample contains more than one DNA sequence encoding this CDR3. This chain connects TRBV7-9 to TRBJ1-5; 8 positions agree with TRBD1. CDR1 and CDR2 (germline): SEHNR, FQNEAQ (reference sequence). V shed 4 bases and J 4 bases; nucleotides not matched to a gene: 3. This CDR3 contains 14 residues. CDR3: CASSSDRGNQPQHF. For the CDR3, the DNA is TGTGCCAGCAGCTCAGACAGGGGAAATCAGCCCCAGCATTTT.

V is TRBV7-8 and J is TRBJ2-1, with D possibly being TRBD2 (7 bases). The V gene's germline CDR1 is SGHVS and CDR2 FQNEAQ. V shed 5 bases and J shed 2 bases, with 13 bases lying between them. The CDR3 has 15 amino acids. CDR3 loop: CASSHREGPYNEQFF. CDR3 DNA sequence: TGTGCCAGCAGCCACAGGGAGGGCCCCTACAATGAGCAGTTCTTC.

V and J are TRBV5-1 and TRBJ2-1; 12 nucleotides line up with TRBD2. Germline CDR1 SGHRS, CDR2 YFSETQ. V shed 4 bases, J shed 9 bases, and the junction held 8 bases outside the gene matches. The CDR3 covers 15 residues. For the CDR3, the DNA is TGCGCCAGCAGCCAGGCTAGCGGGGGGGTAGGTGAGCAGTTCTTC. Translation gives CASSQASGGVGEQFF.

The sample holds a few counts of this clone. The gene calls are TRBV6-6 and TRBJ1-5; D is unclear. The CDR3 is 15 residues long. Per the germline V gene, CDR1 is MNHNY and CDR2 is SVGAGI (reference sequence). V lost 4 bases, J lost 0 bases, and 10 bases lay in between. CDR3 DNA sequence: TGTGCCAGCAGTTTACGACACAATAGCAATCAGCCCCAGCATTTT. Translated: CASSLRHNSNQPQHF.

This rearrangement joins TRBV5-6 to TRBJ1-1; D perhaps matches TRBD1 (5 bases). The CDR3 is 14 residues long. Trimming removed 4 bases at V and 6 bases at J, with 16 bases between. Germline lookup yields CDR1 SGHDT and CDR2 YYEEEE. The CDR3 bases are TGTGCCAGCAGCATAAGGGGAGGCAAGGCTGAAGCTTTCTTT. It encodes CASSIRGGKAEAFF.

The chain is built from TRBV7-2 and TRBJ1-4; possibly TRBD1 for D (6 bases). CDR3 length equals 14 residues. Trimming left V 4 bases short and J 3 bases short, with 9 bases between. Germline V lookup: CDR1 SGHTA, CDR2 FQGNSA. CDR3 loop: CASSSGQPNEKLFF. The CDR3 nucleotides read TGTGCCAGCAGCTCAGGACAGCCTAATGAAAAACTGTTTTTT.

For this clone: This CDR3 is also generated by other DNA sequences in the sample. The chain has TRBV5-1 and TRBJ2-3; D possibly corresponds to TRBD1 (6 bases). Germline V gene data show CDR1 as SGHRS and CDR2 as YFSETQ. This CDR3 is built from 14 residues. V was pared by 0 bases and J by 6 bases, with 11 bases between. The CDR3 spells CASSLEGVGDTQYF. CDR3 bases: TGCGCCAGCAGCTTGGAGGGGGTGGGCGATACGCAGTATTTT.

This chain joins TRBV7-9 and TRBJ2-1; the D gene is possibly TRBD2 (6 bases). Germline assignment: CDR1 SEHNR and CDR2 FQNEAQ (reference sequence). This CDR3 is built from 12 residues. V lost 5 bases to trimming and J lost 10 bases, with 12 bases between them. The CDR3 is CASSVGGTEQFF. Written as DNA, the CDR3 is TGTGCCAGCAGCGTCGGAGGGACCGAGCAGTTCTTC.

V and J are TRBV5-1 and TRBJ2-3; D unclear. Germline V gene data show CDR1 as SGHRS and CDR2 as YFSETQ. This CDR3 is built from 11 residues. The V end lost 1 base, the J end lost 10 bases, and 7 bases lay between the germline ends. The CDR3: CASSLKSAQYF. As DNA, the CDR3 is TGCGCCAGCAGCTTGAAATCCGCGCAGTATTTT. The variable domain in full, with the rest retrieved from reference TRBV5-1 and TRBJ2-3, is KAGVTQTPRYLIKTRGQQVTLSCSPISGHRSVSWYQQTPGQGLQFLFEYFSETQRNKGNFPGRFSGRQFSNSRSEMNVSTLELGDSALYLCASSLKSAQYFGPGTRLTVL.

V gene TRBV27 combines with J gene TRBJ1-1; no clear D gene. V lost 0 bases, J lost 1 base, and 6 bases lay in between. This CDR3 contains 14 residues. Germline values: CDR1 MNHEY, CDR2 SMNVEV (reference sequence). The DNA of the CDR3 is TGTGCCAGCAGTTTATCAATACAGAACACTGAAGCTTTCTTT. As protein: CASSLSIQNTEAFF.

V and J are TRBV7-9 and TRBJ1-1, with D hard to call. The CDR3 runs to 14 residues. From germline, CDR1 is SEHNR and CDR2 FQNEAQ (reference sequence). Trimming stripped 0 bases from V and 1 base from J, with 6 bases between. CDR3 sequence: CASSLAGPNTEAFF. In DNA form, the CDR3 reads TGTGCCAGCAGCTTAGCGGGCCCGAACACTGAAGCTTTCTTT.

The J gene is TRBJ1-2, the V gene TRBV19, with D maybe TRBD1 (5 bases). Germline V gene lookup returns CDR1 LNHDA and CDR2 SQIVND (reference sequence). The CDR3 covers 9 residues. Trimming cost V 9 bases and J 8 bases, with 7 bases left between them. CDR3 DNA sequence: TGTGCCAGCGGGGGGGGCTACACCTTC. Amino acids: CASGGGYTF.

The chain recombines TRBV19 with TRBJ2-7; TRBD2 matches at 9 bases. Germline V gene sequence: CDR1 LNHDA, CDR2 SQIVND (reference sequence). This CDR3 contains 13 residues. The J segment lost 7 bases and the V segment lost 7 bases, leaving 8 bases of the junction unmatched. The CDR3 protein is CASKVAGDQEQYF. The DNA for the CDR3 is TGTGCCAGTAAGGTAGCGGGAGATCAAGAGCAGTACTTC.

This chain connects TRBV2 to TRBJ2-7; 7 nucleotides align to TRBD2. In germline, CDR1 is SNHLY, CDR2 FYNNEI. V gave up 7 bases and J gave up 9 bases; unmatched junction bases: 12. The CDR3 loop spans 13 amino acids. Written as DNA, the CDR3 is TGTGCCAGCACCGAGGGAGGGAGCCACGGGCAGTACTTC. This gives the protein CASTEGGSHGQYF.

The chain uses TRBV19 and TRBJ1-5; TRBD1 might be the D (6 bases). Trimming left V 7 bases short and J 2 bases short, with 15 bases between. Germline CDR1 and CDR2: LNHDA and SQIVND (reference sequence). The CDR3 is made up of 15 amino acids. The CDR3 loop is CASTATGSGNQPQHF. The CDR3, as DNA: TGTGCCAGTACCGCGACAGGTTCGGGCAATCAGCCCCAGCATTTT.

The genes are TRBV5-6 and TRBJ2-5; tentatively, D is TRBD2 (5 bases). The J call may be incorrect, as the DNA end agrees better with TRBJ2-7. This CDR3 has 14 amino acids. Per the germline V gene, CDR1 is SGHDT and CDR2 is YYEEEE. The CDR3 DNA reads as TGTGCCAGCAGCCCGCAGGACTCAGCCTACGAGCAGTACTTC. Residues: CASSPQDSAYEQYF.

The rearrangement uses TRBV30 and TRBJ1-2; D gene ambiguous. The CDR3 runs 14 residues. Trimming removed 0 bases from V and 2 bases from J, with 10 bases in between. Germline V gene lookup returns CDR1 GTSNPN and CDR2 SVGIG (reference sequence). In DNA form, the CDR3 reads TGTGCCTGGAGTGTTTTGAGCGGAAACTATGGCTACACCTTC. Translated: CAWSVLSGNYGYTF. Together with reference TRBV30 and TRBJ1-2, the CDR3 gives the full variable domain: SQTIHQWPATLVQPVGSPLSLECTVEGTSNPNLYWYRQAAGRGLQLLFYSVGIGQISSEVPQNLSASRPQDRQFILSSKKLLLSDSGFYLCAWSVLSGNYGYTFGSGTRLTVV.